This T cell receptor (beta chain) was recorded in a study of early T cells in non-severe SARS-CoV-2 infection. In the study overall: Chains stayed unpaired after sequencing of bulk RNA from unsorted whole blood.

Findings and limits, study-wide: VDJdb matching, biased toward anti-spike CD8 responses, missed private and CD4 specificities.

Germline V lookup: CDR1 SGHRS, CDR2 YFSETQ. With 0 bases clipped from V and 10 bases from J, the junction kept 7 bases outside the gene matches. CDR3 size: 15 residues. Attachment of unique molecular identifiers to individual cDNA molecules was performed. TCRdb re-called the 5' RACE reads through MiXCR, storing one row per CDR3 protein. Of more than 65,000 distinct CDR3 sequences listed, less than 15% were seen once; the top ten hold 5% to 5.5%. This clonotype has ten or more counts. Its antigen is not known. This chain connects TRBV5-1 to TRBJ1-4, with 9 positions matching TRBD1. Sequencing was performed on whole blood. This sequence originates from an adult who was a healthcare worker with PCR-confirmed SARS-CoV-2 infection or an uninfected control (not recorded which). This chain's CDR3 is CASSLEGQGLRKLFF. The CDR3 DNA follows: TGCGCCAGCAGCTTGGAGGGACAGGGATTGAGAAAACTGTTTTTT. The full variable domain, rest sourced from reference TRBV5-1 and TRBJ1-4, is KAGVTQTPRYLIKTRGQQVTLSCSPISGHRSVSWYQQTPGQGLQFLFEYFSETQRNKGNFPGRFSGRQFSNSRSEMNVSTLELGDSALYLCASSLEGQGLRKLFFGSGTQLSVL.